The present T cell receptor beta chain was sequenced within a study of cytomegalovirus exposure and HLA in healthy donors. Study-level points and caveats: The authors considered a cluster of highly shared sequence variants likely to be a sequencing artifact.

V lost 8 bases and J 3 bases, leaving 13 bases between the germline ends. CDR1 is SGHVS and CDR2 is FQNEAQ in the germline V gene. The CDR3 runs 14 residues. This PCR relied on a set of 60 Vbeta primers and 13 Jbeta primers. The table came from immunoSEQ multiplex PCR; TCRdb's copy has only in-frame clones and leaves some out. The data show 100,000 to 150,000 clones, about 8.5% seen once. This clone turned up a few times. Its cognate antigen is unknown. The TCR sequence derives from a man between 35 and 55 years old in good health and CMV-seronegative. The chain couples TRBV7-8 to TRBJ2-2, with D possibly TRBD1 on 5 matching bases. The sequenced sample was PBMCs. CDR3 DNA: TGTGCCAGCGGCAGGGATTCAGACACCGGGGAGCTGTTTTTT. It encodes CASGRDSDTGELFF.